The table lists the clone carrying this T cell receptor (beta chain) with a few counts. Its antigen is unknown. The source of the sample is a study of beta chain features in type 1 diabetes. In the study overall: Healthy donors, compared against patients, showed similar age, gender and cell yields. Points from the study as a whole: Patients with Type 1 diabetes showed moderately but significantly shorter TCRB CDR3s in all four CD4+ subsets. Fewer insertions but more deletions were seen at VDJ junctions in type 1 diabetes patients.

A sort by CD45RO/CCR7/CD25/CD127/CD95/CD27 yielded CD4+ naive, central memory, regulatory and stem cell-like memory cells. Sorted populations were all over 95% pure. Expressed TCRB transcripts were sequenced, since all the RNA that had been isolated was reverse transcribed. Clones were sequenced by immunoSEQ multiplex PCR, and TCRdb holds only the in-frame ones, with some missing. This table has approximately 250,000 clones, approximately 16% appearing once. After removal of 7 bases from V and 0 bases from J, the junction contained 6 bases not matched to a gene. The CDR3 consists of 14 residues. Germline CDR1 and CDR2: SQVTM and ANQGSEA.

The sample taken for sequencing was naive CD4+ T cells from blood. This receptor was obtained from a man aged 25-40 years with type 1 diabetes. The J gene is TRBJ2-7, the V gene TRBV29-1, with TRBD1 matching over 10 bases. The CDR3 is CSARTGGSSYEQYF. The DNA of the CDR3 is TGCAGCGCTAGGACAGGGGGAAGCTCCTACGAGCAGTACTTC.